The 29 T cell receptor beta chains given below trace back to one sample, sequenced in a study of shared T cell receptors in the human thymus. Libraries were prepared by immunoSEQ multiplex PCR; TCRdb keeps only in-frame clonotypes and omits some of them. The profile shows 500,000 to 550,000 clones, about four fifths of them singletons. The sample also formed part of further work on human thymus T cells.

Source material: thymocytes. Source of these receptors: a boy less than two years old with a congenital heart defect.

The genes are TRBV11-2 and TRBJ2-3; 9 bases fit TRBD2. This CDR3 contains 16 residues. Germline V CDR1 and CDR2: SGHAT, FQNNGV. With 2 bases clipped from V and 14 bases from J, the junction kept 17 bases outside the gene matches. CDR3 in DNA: TGTGCCAGCAGCTTACCCGGGACTAGCAAGAAATCTAGATGGTATTTT. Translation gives CASSLPGTSKKSRWYF.

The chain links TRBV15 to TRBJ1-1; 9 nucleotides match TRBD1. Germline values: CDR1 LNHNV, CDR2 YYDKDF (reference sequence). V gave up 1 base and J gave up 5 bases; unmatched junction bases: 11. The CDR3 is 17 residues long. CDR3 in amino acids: CATSRGQSDRGITEAFF. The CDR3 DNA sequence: TGTGCCACCAGCAGAGGTCAATCGGACAGGGGTATTACTGAAGCTTTCTTT. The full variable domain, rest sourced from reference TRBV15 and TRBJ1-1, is DAMVIQNPRYQVTQFGKPVTLSCSQTLNHNVMYWYQQKSSQAPKLLFHYYDKDFNNEADTPDNFQSRRPNTSFCFLDIRSPGLGDTAMYLCATSRGQSDRGITEAFFGQGTRLTVV.

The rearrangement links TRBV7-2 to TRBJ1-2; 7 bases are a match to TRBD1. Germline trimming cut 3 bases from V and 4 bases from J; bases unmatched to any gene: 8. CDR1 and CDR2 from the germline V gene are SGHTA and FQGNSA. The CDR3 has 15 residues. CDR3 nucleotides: TGTGCCAGCAGCTTTAGCGGACAGGAGCCCTATGGCTACACCTTC. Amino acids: CASSFSGQEPYGYTF. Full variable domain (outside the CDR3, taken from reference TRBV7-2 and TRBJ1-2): GAGVSQSPSNKVTEKGKDVELRCDPISGHTALYWYRQSLGQGLEFLIYFQGNSAPDKSGLPSDRFSAERTGGSVSTLTIQRTQQEDSAVYLCASSFSGQEPYGYTFGSGTRLTVV.

The CDR3 region has the DNA TGTGCCAGCAGGTCGACTAGCGGGTTCACAGATACGCAGTATTTT. Its translation: CASRSTSGFTDTQYF. The chain is built from TRBV27 and TRBJ2-3; 10 positions match TRBD2. This CDR3 has 15 amino acids. From germline, CDR1 is MNHEY and CDR2 SMNVEV (reference sequence). Trimming cost V 6 bases and J 2 bases; bases outside gene matches: 5.

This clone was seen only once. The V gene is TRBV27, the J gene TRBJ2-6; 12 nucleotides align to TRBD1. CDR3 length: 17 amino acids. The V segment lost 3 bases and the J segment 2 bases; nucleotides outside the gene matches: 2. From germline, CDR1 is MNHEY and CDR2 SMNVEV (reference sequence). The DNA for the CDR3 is TGTGCCAGCAGTTTCCGGGACAGGGGGCCTGGGGCCAACGTCCTGACTTTC. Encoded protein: CASSFRDRGPGANVLTF.

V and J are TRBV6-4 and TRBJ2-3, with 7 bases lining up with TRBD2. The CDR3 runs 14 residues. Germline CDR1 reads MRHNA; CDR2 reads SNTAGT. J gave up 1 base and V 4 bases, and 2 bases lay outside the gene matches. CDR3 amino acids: CASSAAGGTDTQYF. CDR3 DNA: TGTGCCAGCAGTGCCGCGGGAGGCACAGATACGCAGTATTTT.

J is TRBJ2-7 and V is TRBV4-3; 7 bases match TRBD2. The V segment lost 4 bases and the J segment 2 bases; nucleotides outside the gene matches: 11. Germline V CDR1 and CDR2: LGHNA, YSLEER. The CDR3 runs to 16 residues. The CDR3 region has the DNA TGCGCCAGCAGCCCCTACGGGCTAGCGGCGACCTACGAGCAGTACTTC. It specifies CASSPYGLAATYEQYF.

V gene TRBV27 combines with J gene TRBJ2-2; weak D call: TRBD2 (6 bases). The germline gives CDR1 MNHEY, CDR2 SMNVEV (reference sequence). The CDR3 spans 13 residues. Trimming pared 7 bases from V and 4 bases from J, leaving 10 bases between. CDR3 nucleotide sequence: TGTGCCAGCATGGCGGGGTTCACCGGGGAGCTGTTTTTT. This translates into CASMAGFTGELFF.

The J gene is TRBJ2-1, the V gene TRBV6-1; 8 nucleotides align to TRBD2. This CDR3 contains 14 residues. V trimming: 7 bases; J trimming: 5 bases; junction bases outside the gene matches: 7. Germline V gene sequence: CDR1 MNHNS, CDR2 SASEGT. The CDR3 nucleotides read TGTGCCAGCAATGGGAGCGGGAGTAACAATGAGCAGTTCTTC. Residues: CASNGSGSNNEQFF.

Here the CDR3 reads CASSGTTTGELFF. CDR3 in DNA: TGCGCCAGCAGTGGGACAACAACCGGGGAGCTGTTTTTT. The chain links TRBV10-2 to TRBJ2-2; perhaps TRBD1 as D (5 bases). Looked up from germline, CDR1 is WSHSY and CDR2 is SAAADI. Between the trimmed V and J ends, which lost 4 bases and 5 bases, there was a span of 8 bases. The CDR3 sequence is 13 residues long.

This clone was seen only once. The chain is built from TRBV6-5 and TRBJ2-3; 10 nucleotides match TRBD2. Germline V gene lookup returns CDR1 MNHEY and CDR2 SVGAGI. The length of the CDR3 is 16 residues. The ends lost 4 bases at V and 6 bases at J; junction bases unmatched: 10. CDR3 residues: CASSCRLAGDGDTQYF. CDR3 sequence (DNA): TGTGCCAGCAGTTGCCGGCTAGCGGGAGATGGGGATACGCAGTATTTT.

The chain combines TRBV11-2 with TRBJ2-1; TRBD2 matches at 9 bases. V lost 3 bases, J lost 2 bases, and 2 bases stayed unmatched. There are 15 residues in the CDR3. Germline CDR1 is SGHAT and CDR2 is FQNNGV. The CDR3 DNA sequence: TGTGCCAGCAGCTTGGGCGGGAGGGCCTACAATGAGCAGTTCTTC. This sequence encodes CASSLGGRAYNEQFF.

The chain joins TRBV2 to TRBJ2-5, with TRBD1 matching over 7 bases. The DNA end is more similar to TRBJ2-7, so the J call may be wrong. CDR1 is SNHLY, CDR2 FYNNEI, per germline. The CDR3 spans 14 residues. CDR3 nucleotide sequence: TGTGCCAGCAGTGGGGGGACAGTCCTCTACGAGCAGTACTTC. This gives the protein CASSGGTVLYEQYF.

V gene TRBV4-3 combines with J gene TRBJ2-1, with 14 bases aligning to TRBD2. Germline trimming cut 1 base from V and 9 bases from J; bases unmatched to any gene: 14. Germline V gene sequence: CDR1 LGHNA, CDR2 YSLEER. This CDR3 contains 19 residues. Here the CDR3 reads CASSQVGTSGSPGMGEQFF. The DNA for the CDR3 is TGCGCCAGCAGCCAAGTTGGGACTAGCGGGAGTCCTGGGATGGGTGAGCAGTTCTTC.

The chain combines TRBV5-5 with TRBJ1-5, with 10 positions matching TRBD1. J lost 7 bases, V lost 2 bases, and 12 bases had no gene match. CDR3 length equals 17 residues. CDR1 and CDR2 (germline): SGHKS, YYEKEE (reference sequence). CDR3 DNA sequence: TGTGCCAGCAGCTTCGCCCCGGGACAGGGGATGGAACAGCCCCAGCATTTT. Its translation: CASSFAPGQGMEQPQHF.

The CDR3 DNA reads TGTGCCAGCAGCTTAGCACCCGGGACAGCATTTCAAGAGACCCAGTACTTC. As protein: CASSLAPGTAFQETQYF. The chain couples TRBV7-2 to TRBJ2-5; TRBD1 agrees at 7 bases. Germline V lookup: CDR1 SGHTA, CDR2 FQGNSA. Germline trimming cut 0 bases from V and 2 bases from J; bases unmatched to any gene: 9. The CDR3 length is 17 residues.

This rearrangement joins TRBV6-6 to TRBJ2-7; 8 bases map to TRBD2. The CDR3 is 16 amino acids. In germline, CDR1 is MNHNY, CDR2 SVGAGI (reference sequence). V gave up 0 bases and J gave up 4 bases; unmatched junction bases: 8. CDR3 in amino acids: CASSYSTLAGGYEQYF. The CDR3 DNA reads TGTGCCAGCAGTTACTCCACCCTAGCGGGCGGATACGAGCAGTACTTC.

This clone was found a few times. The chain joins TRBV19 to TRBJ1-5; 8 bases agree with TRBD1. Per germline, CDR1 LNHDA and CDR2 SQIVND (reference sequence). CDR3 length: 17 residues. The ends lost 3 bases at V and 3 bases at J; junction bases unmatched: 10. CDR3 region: CASSIDRDRRINQPQHF. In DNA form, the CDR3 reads TGTGCCAGTAGTATCGATCGGGACAGGAGGATCAATCAGCCCCAGCATTTT. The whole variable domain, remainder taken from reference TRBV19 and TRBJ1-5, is DGGITQSPKYLFRKEGQNVTLSCEQNLNHDAMYWYRQDPGQGLRLIYYSQIVNDFQKGDIAEGYSVSREKKESFPLTVTSAQKNPTAFYLCASSIDRDRRINQPQHFGDGTRLSIL.

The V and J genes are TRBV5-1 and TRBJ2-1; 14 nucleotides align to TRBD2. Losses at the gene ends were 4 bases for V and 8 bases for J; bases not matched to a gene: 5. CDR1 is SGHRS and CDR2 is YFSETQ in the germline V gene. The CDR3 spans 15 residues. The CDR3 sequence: CASSLGTSGSDEQFF. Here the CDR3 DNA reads TGCGCCAGCAGCCTCGGGACTAGCGGGAGCGATGAGCAGTTCTTC.

The DNA for the CDR3 is TGTGCCAGCAGCCCCGGGACAGCTTTTAACTATGGCTACACCTTC. It encodes CASSPGTAFNYGYTF. V gene TRBV7-2 combines with J gene TRBJ1-2, with 7 bases that match TRBD1. J lost 1 base, V lost 5 bases, and 7 bases had no gene match. CDR3 length equals 15 residues. CDR1 is SGHTA, CDR2 FQGNSA, per germline.

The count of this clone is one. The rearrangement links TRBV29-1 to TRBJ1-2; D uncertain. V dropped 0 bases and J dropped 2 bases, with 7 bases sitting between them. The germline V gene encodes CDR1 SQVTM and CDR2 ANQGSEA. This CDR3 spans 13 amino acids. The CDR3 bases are TGCAGCGTTGAAGACTGCAGGAACTATGGCTACACCTTC. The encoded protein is CSVEDCRNYGYTF.

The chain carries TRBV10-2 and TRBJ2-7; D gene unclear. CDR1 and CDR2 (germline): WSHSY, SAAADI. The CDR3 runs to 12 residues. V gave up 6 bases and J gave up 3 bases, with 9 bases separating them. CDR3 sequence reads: CASSASVYEQYF. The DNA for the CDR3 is TGCGCCAGCAGCGCCTCGGTCTACGAGCAGTACTTC.

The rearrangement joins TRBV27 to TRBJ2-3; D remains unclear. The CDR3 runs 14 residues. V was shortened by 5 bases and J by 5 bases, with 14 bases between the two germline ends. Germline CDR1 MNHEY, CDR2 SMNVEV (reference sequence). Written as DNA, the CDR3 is TGTGCCAGCAGTCCGCCATCCCCGGGAGATACGCAGTATTTT. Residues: CASSPPSPGDTQYF.

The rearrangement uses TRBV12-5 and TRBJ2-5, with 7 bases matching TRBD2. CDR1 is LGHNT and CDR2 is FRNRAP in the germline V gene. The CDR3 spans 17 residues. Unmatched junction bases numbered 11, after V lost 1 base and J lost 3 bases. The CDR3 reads CASGLGVTSMSKETQYF. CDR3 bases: TGTGCTAGTGGTTTGGGGGTGACTAGCATGAGTAAAGAGACCCAGTACTTC.

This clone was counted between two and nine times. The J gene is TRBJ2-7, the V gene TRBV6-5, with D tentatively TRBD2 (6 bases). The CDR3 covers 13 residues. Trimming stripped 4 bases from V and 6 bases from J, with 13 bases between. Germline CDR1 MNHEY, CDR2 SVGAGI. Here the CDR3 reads CASSSSVASEQYF. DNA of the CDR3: TGTGCCAGCAGTTCTAGCGTGGCCTCCGAGCAGTACTTC.

The CDR3 nucleotides are TGTGCCAGCAGCTTAGTATCTAGCGGGAGCAAGGAGCAGTACTTC. Translated, it gives CASSLVSSGSKEQYF. The chain joins TRBV11-3 to TRBJ2-7; 10 nucleotides align to TRBD2. The length of the CDR3 is 15 residues. Germline trimming cut 1 base from V and 7 bases from J; bases unmatched to any gene: 7. Germline V lookup: CDR1 SGHNT, CDR2 YENEEA.

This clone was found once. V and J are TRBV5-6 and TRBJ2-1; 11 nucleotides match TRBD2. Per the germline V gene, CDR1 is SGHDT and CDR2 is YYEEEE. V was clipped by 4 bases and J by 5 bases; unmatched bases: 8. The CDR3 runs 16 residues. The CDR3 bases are TGTGCCAGCAGCCTAGGTAGCGGGAGGGCCCACAATGAGCAGTTCTTC. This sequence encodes CASSLGSGRAHNEQFF.

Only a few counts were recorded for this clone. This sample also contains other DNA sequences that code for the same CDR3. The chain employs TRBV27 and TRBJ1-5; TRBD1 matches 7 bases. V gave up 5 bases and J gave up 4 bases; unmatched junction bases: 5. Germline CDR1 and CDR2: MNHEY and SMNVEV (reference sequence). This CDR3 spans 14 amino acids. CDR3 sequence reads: CASSPRQGNQPQHF. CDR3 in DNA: TGTGCCAGCAGTCCTAGACAGGGTAATCAGCCCCAGCATTTT.

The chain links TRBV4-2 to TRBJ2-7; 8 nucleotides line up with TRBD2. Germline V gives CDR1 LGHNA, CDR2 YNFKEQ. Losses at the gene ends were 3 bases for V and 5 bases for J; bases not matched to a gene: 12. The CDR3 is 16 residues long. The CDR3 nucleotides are TGTGCCAGCAGCCACCCCGGACTAGCAATTGACCACGAGCAGTACTTC. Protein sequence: CASSHPGLAIDHEQYF.